Each of the 10 T cell receptor beta chains below was sequenced from the same sample in a study of blood T cell repertoires in COVID-19. Generated by immunoSEQ multiplex PCR, the TCRdb table keeps only in-frame clones and is missing some. The sample holds 180,000 or so clones; about 91% are singletons and the top ten take 3.5% to 5%. Specimen: peripheral blood. These receptors all stem from a woman aged 25 to 39 with acute or convalescent COVID-19.

The CDR3 DNA reads as TGTGCCAGCAGTGGTGCCAGGAACACCGGGGAGCTGTTTTTT. Translating gives CASSGARNTGELFF. This rearrangement joins TRBV2 to TRBJ2-2; the D is unclear. Germline CDR1 SNHLY, CDR2 FYNNEI. CDR3 length: 14 amino acids. The V end lost 4 bases, the J end lost 1 base, and 7 bases lay between the germline ends.

A few counts support this clone. The chain joins TRBV7-8 to TRBJ2-1, with TRBD2 as a possible D gene (5 bases). This CDR3 comprises 15 residues. CDR1 SGHVS and CDR2 FQNEAQ come from the germline V gene. V lost 1 base to trimming and J lost 2 bases, with 9 bases between them. CDR3 region: CASSLGFGAYNEQFF. In DNA form, the CDR3 reads TGTGCCAGCAGCTTAGGTTTCGGGGCCTACAATGAGCAGTTCTTC.

The CDR3, as DNA: TGTGCCAGCAGCTTAAAAGCGAAGGAGTACGAGCAGTACTTC. Residues: CASSLKAKEYEQYF. J is TRBJ2-7 and V is TRBV7-9; D call uncertain. The CDR3 is 14 residues long. V was cut by 2 bases and J by 4 bases, with 12 bases left in between. Germline CDR1 is SEHNR and CDR2 is FQNEAQ (reference sequence). The full variable domain, with the rest looked up from reference TRBV7-9 and TRBJ2-7, is DTGVSQNPRHKITKRGQNVTFRCDPISEHNRLYWYRQTLGQGPEFLTYFQNEAQLEKSRLLSDRFSAERPKGSFSTLEIQRTEQGDSAMYLCASSLKAKEYEQYFGPGTRLTVT.

This clone has a handful of counts. The chain recombines TRBV28 with TRBJ2-7; 8 bases fit TRBD1. V lost 5 bases to trimming and J lost 3 bases; unmatched junction nucleotides: 3. CDR1 is MDHEN, CDR2 SYDVKM, per germline. The CDR3 sequence is 13 residues long. The CDR3 nucleotides are TGTGCCAGCAGTGCCACAGGGGGCTACGAGCAGTACTTC. Translating it yields CASSATGGYEQYF. Looking up the rest from reference TRBV28 and TRBJ2-7 gives the full variable domain: DVKVTQSSRYLVKRTGEKVFLECVQDMDHENMFWYRQDPGLGLRLIYFSYDVKMKEKGDIPEGYSVSREKKERFSLILESASTNQTSMYLCASSATGGYEQYFGPGTRLTVT.

The rearrangement joins TRBV11-2 to TRBJ2-7; 14 bases agree with TRBD2. The V and J ends lost 2 bases and 7 bases, in that order; junction bases with no gene match: 7. Germline V gene lookup returns CDR1 SGHAT and CDR2 FQNNGV. The CDR3 consists of 16 residues. The chain's CDR3 is CASSLSGTSGSGEQYF. Here the CDR3 DNA reads TGTGCCAGCAGCTTATCGGGGACTAGCGGGAGCGGAGAGCAGTACTTC.

The J gene is TRBJ1-5, the V gene TRBV5-6; 9 nucleotides match TRBD1. The CDR3 extends over 17 amino acids. Trimming took 4 bases from V and 7 from J; bases not matched to a gene: 15. Germline CDR1 is SGHDT and CDR2 is YYEEEE. CDR3 bases: TGTGCCAGCAGCACAAACAGGGGGCGAGTTCCTGGACAGCCCCAGCATTTT. This gives the protein CASSTNRGRVPGQPQHF.

The rearrangement joins TRBV10-3 to TRBJ2-7; no clear D. The CDR3 loop spans 11 amino acids. Trimming removed 10 bases from V and 3 bases from J, with 10 bases in between. Germline loops: CDR1 ENHRY, CDR2 SYGVKD. CDR3 sequence: CATSSVYEQYF. CDR3 coding DNA: TGTGCCACCTCCTCGGTCTACGAGCAGTACTTC.

V gene TRBV28 combines with J gene TRBJ1-1; 9 bases agree with TRBD1. The trim removed 10 bases at V and 8 bases at J, leaving 5 bases unmatched. From germline, CDR1 is MDHEN and CDR2 SYDVKM. This CDR3 region has 11 residues. CDR3 nucleotide sequence: TGTGCCATAAAAGGGACAGGGGAAGCTTTCTTT. Translated, it gives CAIKGTGEAFF. Full variable domain (rest looked up from reference TRBV28 and TRBJ1-1): DVKVTQSSRYLVKRTGEKVFLECVQDMDHENMFWYRQDPGLGLRLIYFSYDVKMKEKGDIPEGYSVSREKKERFSLILESASTNQTSMYLCAIKGTGEAFFGQGTRLTVV.

The table lists this clone with a count of one. The V gene is TRBV2, the J gene TRBJ1-2; 7 bases are shared with TRBD1. The junction had 11 bases not matched to a gene; V was cut back by 7 bases and J by 3 bases. This CDR3 spans 15 amino acids. Germline V lookup: CDR1 SNHLY, CDR2 FYNNEI. CDR3 in amino acids: CASIRGGTAYYGYTF. For the CDR3, the DNA is TGTGCCAGCATACGTGGAGGGACAGCCTACTATGGCTACACCTTC. Drawing the rest from reference TRBV2 and TRBJ1-2, the complete variable domain is EPEVTQTPSHQVTQMGQEVILRCVPISNHLYFYWYRQILGQKVEFLVSFYNNEISEKSEIFDDQFSVERPDGSNFTLKIRSTKLEDSAMYFCASIRGGTAYYGYTFGSGTRLTVV.

The chain carries TRBV10-3 and TRBJ2-7; D unclear. Trimming stripped 5 bases from V and 2 bases from J, with 10 bases between. The germline gives CDR1 ENHRY, CDR2 SYGVKD. The CDR3 runs 13 residues. The CDR3 loop reads CAISREYAYEQYF. CDR3 coding DNA: TGTGCCATCAGTCGAGAGTACGCCTACGAGCAGTACTTC.